This T cell receptor (beta chain) originates from a study of cytomegalovirus exposure and HLA in healthy donors. In the study overall: Later, an analysis reported that the 95 to 150 validation repertoires had used the same platform as the roughly 680 first-cohort repertoires.

The CDR3 length is 15 residues. V shed 0 bases and J shed 2 bases, with 10 bases lying between them. Germline CDR1 and CDR2: SGHRS and YFSETQ. The protocol was immunoSEQ multiplex PCR, while the TCRdb copy is restricted to in-frame clones and leaves out a portion. Of about 130,000 clones listed, approximately 95% are singletons. The sequenced sample was PBMCs. The chain employs TRBV5-1 and TRBJ2-3; tentative D call: TRBD2 (6 bases). This sequence was found in a man between 18 and 29 years old in good health and CMV-seronegative. The CDR3 here is CASSLGGGSTDTQYF. The DNA of the CDR3 is TGCGCCAGCAGCTTGGGGGGAGGCTCCACAGATACGCAGTATTTT.